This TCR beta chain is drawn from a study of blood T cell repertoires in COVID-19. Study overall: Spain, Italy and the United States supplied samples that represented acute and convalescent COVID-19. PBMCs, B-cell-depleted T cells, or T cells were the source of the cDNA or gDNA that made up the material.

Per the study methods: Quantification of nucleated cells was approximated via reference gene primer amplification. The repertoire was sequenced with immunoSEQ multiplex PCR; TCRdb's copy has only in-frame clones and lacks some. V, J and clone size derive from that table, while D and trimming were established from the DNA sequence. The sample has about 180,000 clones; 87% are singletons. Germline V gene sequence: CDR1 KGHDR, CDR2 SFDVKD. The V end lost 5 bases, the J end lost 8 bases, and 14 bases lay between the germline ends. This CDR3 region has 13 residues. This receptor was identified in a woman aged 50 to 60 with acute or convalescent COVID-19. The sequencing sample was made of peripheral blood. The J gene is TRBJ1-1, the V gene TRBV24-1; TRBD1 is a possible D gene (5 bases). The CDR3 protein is CATSAPRGEEAFF. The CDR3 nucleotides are TGTGCCACCAGTGCCCCGCGGGGGGAAGAAGCTTTCTTT.